This T cell receptor (beta chain) was captured in a study of shared clonotypes between healthy human individuals. Study observations and caveats: Some naive CD4 clonotypes, 5% to 5.5%, turned up in common across a handful of donors.

This clone was picked up one time. Its antigen remains unidentified. Evenly divided among several immunoSEQ plates was the genomic DNA of each subset. As handled by the study authors: Without quality scores, immunoSEQ junctional reads could not be filtered like full-length reads. Sequenced by immunoSEQ multiplex PCR; TCRdb stores in-frame clones only, minus some. That table furnishes V, J and clone size, whereas the DNA furnished D and trimming. The table lists 2 million to 2.5 million clones, just over 90% of them singletons. The V gene lost 3 bases and the J gene lost 2 bases, with 14 bases spanning the gap. This CDR3 comprises 16 residues. From germline, CDR1 is SGHTA and CDR2 FQGNSA.

The origin of this receptor is a man in his late teens or twenties in good health. Some clones in this sample may be carry-over from other donors' samples. The V and J genes are TRBV7-2 and TRBJ2-1; D gene unclear. Material: naive CD4+ T cells from PBMCs. The subset here: CD45RA+ positively selected. In nucleotides, the CDR3 is TGTGCCAGCAGCTTGGGAAGCGCGCAGACCTACAATGAGCAGTTCTTC. This sequence encodes CASSLGSAQTYNEQFF.